The clone carrying this T cell receptor beta chain was seen a single time. Its antigen is as yet unknown. The repertoire was sequenced with immunoSEQ multiplex PCR; TCRdb's copy has only in-frame clones and lacks some. The repertoire holds around 1.9 million clones, about 94% seen once, with roughly 1.7% in the top ten. Between the trimmed V and J ends, which lost 7 bases and 6 bases, there was a span of 13 bases. The CDR3 length is 11 residues. CDR1 is SQVTM, CDR2 ANQGSEA, per germline. Terminally differentiated effector memory CD45RA+ cells were excluded from the naive CD8 cells, which were CD45RO-negative and positively selected for CCR7. The sample is drawn from a study of shared clonotypes between healthy human individuals. Notes on the study in general: Clonotypes shared by all four sorted-subset donors had higher generation probabilities than non-shared clonotypes. The small donor group covered limited genetic and exposure diversity.

The rearrangement links TRBV29-1 to TRBJ2-7; the D gene could be TRBD1 or TRBD2 (6 bases each). Sequences were obtained from naive CD8+ T cells from PBMCs. The sequence came from a man aged 18-30 years in good health. Some clones in this sample may be carry-over from other donors' samples. The CDR3 nucleotides read TGCAGCGCGTACAGGGACTCCGAGCAGTACTTC. It specifies CSAYRDSEQYF.